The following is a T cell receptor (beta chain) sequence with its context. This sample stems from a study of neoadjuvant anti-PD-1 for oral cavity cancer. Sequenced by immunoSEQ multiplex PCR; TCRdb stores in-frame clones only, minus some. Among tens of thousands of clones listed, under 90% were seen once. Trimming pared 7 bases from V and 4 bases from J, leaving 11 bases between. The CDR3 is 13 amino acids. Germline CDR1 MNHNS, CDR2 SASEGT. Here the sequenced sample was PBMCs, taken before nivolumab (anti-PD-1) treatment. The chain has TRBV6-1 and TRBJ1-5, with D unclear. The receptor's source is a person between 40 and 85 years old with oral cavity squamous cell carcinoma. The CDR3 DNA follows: TGTGCCAGCACTTTAGTGGTAAATCAGCCCCAGCATTTT. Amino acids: CASTLVVNQPQHF.